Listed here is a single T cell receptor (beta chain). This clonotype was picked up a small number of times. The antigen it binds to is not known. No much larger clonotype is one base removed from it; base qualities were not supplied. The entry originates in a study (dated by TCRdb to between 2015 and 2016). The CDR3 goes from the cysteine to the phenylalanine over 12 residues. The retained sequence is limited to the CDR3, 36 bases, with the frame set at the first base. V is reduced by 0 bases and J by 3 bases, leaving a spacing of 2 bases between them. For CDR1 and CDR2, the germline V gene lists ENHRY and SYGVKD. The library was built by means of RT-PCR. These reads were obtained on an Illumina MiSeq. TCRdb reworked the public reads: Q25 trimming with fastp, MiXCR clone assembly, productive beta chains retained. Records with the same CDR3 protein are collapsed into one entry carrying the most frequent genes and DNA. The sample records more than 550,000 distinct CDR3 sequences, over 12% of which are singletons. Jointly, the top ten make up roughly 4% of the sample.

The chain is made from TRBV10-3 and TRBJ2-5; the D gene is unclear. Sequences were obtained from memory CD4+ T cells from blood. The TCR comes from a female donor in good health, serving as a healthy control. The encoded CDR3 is CAISESKETQYF. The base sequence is TGTGCCATCAGTGAGTCGAAAGAGACCCAGTACTTC.